These 20 T cell receptor beta chains originate from one sample sequenced in a study of T cell changes during pregnancy in multiple sclerosis. The method was immunoSEQ multiplex PCR; TCRdb's version includes in-frame clones alone and lacks a portion of them. The sample carries around 62,000 clones, around 93% recorded once. The sequenced sample was CD8+ T cells from peripheral blood mononuclear cells, obtained in the second trimester of pregnancy. Every receptor here comes from a female donor with multiple sclerosis, enrolled in a pregnancy study.

J is TRBJ2-1 and V is TRBV7-8; 7 positions match TRBD1. J gave up 8 bases and V 5 bases, and 6 bases lay outside the gene matches. The CDR3 is made up of 13 amino acids. Germline assignment: CDR1 SGHVS and CDR2 FQNEAQ. The CDR3 DNA reads TGTGCCAGCAGCCCTGCAGGGGGAGATGAGCAGTTCTTC. Its translation: CASSPAGGDEQFF.

In its sample, this clone was seen once. The V call is TRBV6-5, the J call TRBJ1-2, with TRBD1 matching over 9 bases. This CDR3 has 15 amino acids. The ends lost 7 bases at V and 2 bases at J; junction bases unmatched: 8. The germline CDR1 and CDR2 sequences are MNHEY and SVGAGI. The CDR3 DNA reads as TGTGCCAGCACCACGGGACAGGGCATGAACTATGGCTACACCTTC. It translates to CASTTGQGMNYGYTF.

V usage is TRBV6-5 and J usage is TRBJ2-7; D call uncertain. There are 15 residues in the CDR3. The germline V gene has CDR1 MNHEY and CDR2 SVGAGI. Trimming took off 6 bases at V and 2 bases at J, with 17 bases between the two ends. Here the CDR3 DNA reads TGTGCCAGCAGCTATTCCGTATATGCTACCTACGAGCAGTACTTC. Residues: CASSYSVYATYEQYF.

V usage is TRBV2 and J usage is TRBJ2-1; 8 bases map to TRBD2. CDR1 SNHLY and CDR2 FYNNEI come from the germline V gene. The length of the CDR3 is 14 residues. The trim removed 10 bases at V and 5 bases at J, leaving 10 bases unmatched. This CDR3 is CAIPYGLADNEQFF. The CDR3, as DNA: TGTGCCATCCCGTATGGACTAGCCGACAATGAGCAGTTCTTC.

The chain is built from TRBV30 and TRBJ1-1; D unclear. The germline V and J ends were trimmed by 0 bases and 0 bases, with 11 bases remaining between them. The CDR3 sequence is 15 residues long. Germline V CDR1 and CDR2: GTSNPN, SVGIG (reference sequence). CDR3 nucleotide sequence: TGTGCCTGGAGTGTTCGAAGGAGAATGAACACTGAAGCTTTCTTT. Protein: CAWSVRRRMNTEAFF.

The chain recombines TRBV5-5 with TRBJ2-1; no reliable D call. Germline V gene sequence: CDR1 SGHKS, CDR2 YYEKEE (reference sequence). V gave up 0 bases and J gave up 7 bases, with 5 bases separating them. CDR3 size: 12 residues. The CDR3 protein is CASSLAGNEQFF. The DNA of the CDR3 is TGTGCCAGCAGCTTGGCCGGTAATGAGCAGTTCTTC.

The CDR3 coding sequence is TGTGCCTCCCAGGGTTATTTTGGGGACTTCAATGAGCAGTTCTTC. Its translation is CASQGYFGDFNEQFF. This chain uses TRBV6-1 with TRBJ2-1; D is perhaps TRBD2 (6 bases). V lost 11 bases to trimming and J lost 6 bases, with 23 bases between them. CDR3 length: 15 residues. The V gene's germline CDR1 is MNHNS and CDR2 SASEGT.

The chain combines TRBV29-1 with TRBJ2-7; 8 nucleotides match TRBD1. With 5 bases clipped from V and 2 bases from J, the junction kept 5 bases outside the gene matches. This CDR3 spans 13 amino acids. Germline-derived CDR1 and CDR2 are SQVTM and ANQGSEA. In DNA, the CDR3 is TGCAGCGTTCTTCAGGGGGCAACCTACGAGCAGTACTTC. Protein sequence: CSVLQGATYEQYF.

The gene calls are TRBV13 and TRBJ2-5; 8 bases agree with TRBD2. The CDR3 consists of 14 residues. Unmatched junction bases numbered 2, after V lost 0 bases and J lost 5 bases. CDR1 and CDR2 from the germline V gene are PRHDT and FYEKMQ (reference sequence). DNA of the CDR3: TGTGCCAGCAGCTTAGGTAGCGGGACGGAGACCCAGTACTTC. It encodes CASSLGSGTETQYF.

The genes are TRBV9 and TRBJ2-2; D remains ambiguous. Trimming took 0 bases from V and 7 from J, leaving 13 bases between them. Germline V gene sequence: CDR1 SGDLS, CDR2 YYNGEE. The length of the CDR3 is 15 residues. CDR3 sequence (DNA): TGTGCCAGCAGCGTAGCTTTTGACGGGTTCGGGGAGCTGTTTTTT. Translation: CASSVAFDGFGELFF.

The J gene is TRBJ2-2, the V gene TRBV10-1, with a tentative D call TRBD2 (5 bases). The germline V and J ends were trimmed by 7 bases and 6 bases, with 12 bases remaining between them. There are 13 residues in the CDR3. Germline CDR1 reads WNHNN; CDR2 reads SYGVQD (reference sequence). DNA of the CDR3: TGCGCCAGCAAAGCGGTCGAGGCCGGGGAGCTGTTTTTT. It yields the protein CASKAVEAGELFF.

The chain is built from TRBV30 and TRBJ2-1; the D is unclear. The CDR3 runs to 15 residues. Germline lookup yields CDR1 GTSNPN and CDR2 SVGIG (reference sequence). V shed 0 bases and J shed 0 bases, with 9 bases lying between them. The CDR3 spells CAWSVMTASYNEQFF. The CDR3 bases are TGTGCCTGGAGTGTAATGACTGCCTCCTACAATGAGCAGTTCTTC. Variable domain in full (rest from reference TRBV30 and TRBJ2-1): SQTIHQWPATLVQPVGSPLSLECTVEGTSNPNLYWYRQAAGRGLQLLFYSVGIGQISSEVPQNLSASRPQDRQFILSSKKLLLSDSGFYLCAWSVMTASYNEQFFGPGTRLTVL.

V usage is TRBV13 and J usage is TRBJ2-1; TRBD1 matches 7 bases. The V gene end was trimmed by 5 bases and the J gene end by 4 bases; junction bases not matched to a gene: 8. The germline V gene encodes CDR1 PRHDT and CDR2 FYEKMQ (reference sequence). The CDR3 covers 15 residues. The CDR3 region is CASSLQGSLYNEQFF. The CDR3 coding sequence is TGTGCCAGCAGCCTACAGGGGTCCCTTTACAATGAGCAGTTCTTC.

This rearrangement joins TRBV7-9 to TRBJ2-1; 9 bases agree with TRBD1. Germline trimming cut 5 bases from V and 8 bases from J; bases unmatched to any gene: 10. The CDR3 spans 15 residues. CDR1 and CDR2 from the germline V gene are SEHNR and FQNEAQ (reference sequence). CDR3 loop: CASSPSGTGFHEQFF. As DNA, the CDR3 is TGTGCCAGCAGCCCCTCCGGGACAGGGTTCCATGAGCAGTTCTTC.

The chain has TRBV2 and TRBJ2-2, with 8 bases lining up with TRBD2. CDR3 length: 17 residues. Germline CDR1 is SNHLY and CDR2 is FYNNEI. The V gene end was trimmed by 1 base and the J gene end by 2 bases; junction bases not matched to a gene: 6. The chain's CDR3 is CASSEGLAGSNTGELFF. The CDR3 region has the DNA TGTGCCAGCAGTGAAGGTTTAGCGGGAAGTAACACCGGGGAGCTGTTTTTT.

This clone has only a few counts. This chain joins TRBV7-8 and TRBJ2-7, with D perhaps TRBD2 (5 bases). V lost 5 bases and J 5 bases, leaving 13 bases between the germline ends. This CDR3 has 13 amino acids. CDR1 SGHVS and CDR2 FQNEAQ come from the germline V gene. This chain's CDR3 is CASSLSLRDEQYF. The CDR3 coding sequence is TGTGCCAGCAGCCTATCGTTGAGGGACGAGCAGTACTTC.

This sequence joins TRBV27 and TRBJ2-3; 7 nucleotides line up with TRBD2. This CDR3 has 17 residues. CDR1 and CDR2 from the germline V gene are MNHEY and SMNVEV (reference sequence). The V segment lost 1 base and the J segment 2 bases; nucleotides outside the gene matches: 9. The CDR3 loop is CASSLYPPGGSTDTQYF. The CDR3 DNA sequence: TGTGCCAGCAGTTTATACCCCCCGGGGGGTTCCACAGATACGCAGTATTTT.

This sequence joins TRBV4-1 and TRBJ2-2, with 7 bases that match TRBD1. Germline V gives CDR1 MGHRA, CDR2 YSYEKL. The CDR3 is made up of 16 amino acids. With 4 bases clipped from V and 1 base from J, the junction kept 6 bases outside the gene matches. CDR3 sequence: CASSLSGTENTGELFF. The DNA of the CDR3 is TGCGCCAGCAGCCTATCCGGGACAGAGAACACCGGGGAGCTGTTTTTT.

The chain is built from TRBV7-6 and TRBJ1-1, with a possible D match to TRBD1 (5 bases). V was clipped by 5 bases and J by 0 bases, with 13 bases between them. From germline, CDR1 is SGHVS and CDR2 FNYEAQ. This CDR3 has 15 residues. The CDR3 DNA reads as TGTGCCAGCAGCCAATGGGAGGGGATGAACACTGAAGCTTTCTTT. This encodes CASSQWEGMNTEAFF.

The chain has TRBV6-4 and TRBJ1-2, with 10 bases that match TRBD1. Germline-derived CDR1 and CDR2 are MRHNA and SNTAGT. J lost 4 bases, V lost 2 bases, and 4 bases had no gene match. CDR3 size: 15 residues. CDR3 protein: CASSDGTGAGYGYTF. The CDR3 nucleotides read TGTGCCAGCAGTGACGGGACAGGGGCTGGCTATGGCTACACCTTC.